This T cell receptor beta chain is from a study of yellow fever vaccine responses in identical twins. General study points: Among the twins, the vaccine T cell response reportedly seemed partly convergent and partly personalized.

The CDR3 extends over 14 amino acids. CDR1 is MDHEN and CDR2 is SYDVKM in the germline V gene. V trimming: 6 bases; J trimming: 9 bases; junction bases outside the gene matches: 13. TCRdb independently ran MiXCR on the RT-PCR reads; one entry per CDR3 protein. This table holds hundreds of distinct CDR3 sequences, around 83% found once. Worth noting for this clonotype: What it binds is unknown.

This TCR derives from a female donor who received the yellow fever vaccine. The starting material was T cells from blood (PBMCs), unsorted or a sorted subset (not recorded which), obtained before or after yellow fever vaccination (not recorded which). V and J are TRBV28 and TRBJ1-1, with 7 bases fitting TRBD1. The CDR3 region is CASRTGTGNLQAFF. The CDR3 region has the DNA TGTGCCAGCAGGACAGGGACGGGAAATCTACAAGCTTTCTTT.